This T cell receptor (beta chain) stems from a study of T cells in Graves' hyperthyroidism and ophthalmopathy. Study outcomes and limitations: Model predictions of ophthalmopathy came a median approximately 6.2 months before onset. Most expanded thyroid clonotypes above 0.001 recurred in blood.

The definition of stable Graves' hyperthyroidism was no ophthalmopathy progression within 18 months. Those patients with uncontrolled infection, other autoimmune disease, pregnancy or lactation were excluded. CDR3 length equals 14 residues. CDR1 is SGHRS and CDR2 is YFSETQ in the germline V gene. The germline V and J ends were trimmed by 4 bases and 1 base, with 12 bases remaining between them. The sample holds many counts of this clonotype. The antigen is unknown. Researchers amplified the TCR beta CDR3 regions from RNA transcripts. Primed by the HTBI set, a first-round RT-PCR was run on the TCR CDR3. TCRdb processed the multiplex PCR reads anew with MiXCR; each CDR3 protein has one entry. The sample has around 350,000 distinct CDR3 sequences, 19% seen once.

The TCR comes from a woman under 30 with Graves' hyperthyroidism. Sequencing used blood. The chain employs TRBV5-1 and TRBJ2-7; D gene ambiguous. The DNA for the CDR3 is TGCGCCAGCAGCCCGTCCCAGGCTTCCTACGAGCAGTACTTC. Translation gives CASSPSQASYEQYF. The full variable domain, rest sourced from reference TRBV5-1 and TRBJ2-7, is KAGVTQTPRYLIKTRGQQVTLSCSPISGHRSVSWYQQTPGQGLQFLFEYFSETQRNKGNFPGRFSGRQFSNSRSEMNVSTLELGDSALYLCASSPSQASYEQYFGPGTRLTVT.